This T cell receptor beta chain was retrieved from a study of spatial heterogeneity in lung cancer. Across the whole study: There were, on average, more than eight raw-read appearances for each unique TCR and UMI combination.

TCRdb ran MiXCR on the 5' RACE reads and lists one entry per CDR3 protein. The data contain about 110,000 distinct CDR3 sequences, approximately 11% of them singletons. V lost 4 bases and J 2 bases, leaving 7 bases between the germline ends. Germline V CDR1 and CDR2: LGHNA, YSLEER. The CDR3 sequence is 13 residues long. Time point here: blood at routine non-recurrence follow-up after resection. This clonotype was counted at least ten times. The sequenced sample was PBMCs, obtained at follow-up. The origin of this receptor is a female donor with early-stage non-small cell lung cancer. The rearrangement links TRBV4-3 to TRBJ2-3, with D unclear. The CDR3 loop is CASSPRATDTQYF. For the CDR3, the DNA is TGCGCCAGCAGCCCCCGGGCCACAGATACGCAGTATTTT.